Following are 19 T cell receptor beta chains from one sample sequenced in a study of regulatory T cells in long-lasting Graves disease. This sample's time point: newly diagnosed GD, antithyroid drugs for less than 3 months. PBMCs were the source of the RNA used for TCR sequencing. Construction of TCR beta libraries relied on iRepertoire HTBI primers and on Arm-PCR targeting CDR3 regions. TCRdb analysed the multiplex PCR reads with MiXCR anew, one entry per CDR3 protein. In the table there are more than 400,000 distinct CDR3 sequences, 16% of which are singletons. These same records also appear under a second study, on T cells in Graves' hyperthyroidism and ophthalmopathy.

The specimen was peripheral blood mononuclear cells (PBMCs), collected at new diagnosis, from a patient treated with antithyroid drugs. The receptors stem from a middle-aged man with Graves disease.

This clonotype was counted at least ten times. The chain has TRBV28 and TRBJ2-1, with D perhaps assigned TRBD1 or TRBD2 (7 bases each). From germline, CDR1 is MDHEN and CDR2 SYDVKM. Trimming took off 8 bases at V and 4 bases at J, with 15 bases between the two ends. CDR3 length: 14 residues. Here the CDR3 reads CASLGRGLYNEQFF. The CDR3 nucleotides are TGTGCCAGCCTTGGGAGGGGGCTTTACAATGAGCAGTTCTTC.

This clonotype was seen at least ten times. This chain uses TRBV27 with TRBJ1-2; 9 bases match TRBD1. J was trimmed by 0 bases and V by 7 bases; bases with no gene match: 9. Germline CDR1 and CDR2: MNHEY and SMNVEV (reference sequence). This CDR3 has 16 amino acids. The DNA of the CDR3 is TGTGCCAGCACAGAGACCGGGACAGGGACTAACTATGGCTACACCTTC. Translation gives CASTETGTGTNYGYTF.

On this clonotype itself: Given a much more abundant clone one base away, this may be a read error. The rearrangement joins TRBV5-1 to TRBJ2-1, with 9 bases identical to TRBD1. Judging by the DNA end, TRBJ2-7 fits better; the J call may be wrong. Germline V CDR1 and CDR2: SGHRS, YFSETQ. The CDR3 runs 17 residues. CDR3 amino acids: CASSLVYSGQGYNEQYF. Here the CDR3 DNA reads TGCGCCAGCAGCTTGGTTTATTCGGGACAGGGTTACAATGAGCAGTACTTC.

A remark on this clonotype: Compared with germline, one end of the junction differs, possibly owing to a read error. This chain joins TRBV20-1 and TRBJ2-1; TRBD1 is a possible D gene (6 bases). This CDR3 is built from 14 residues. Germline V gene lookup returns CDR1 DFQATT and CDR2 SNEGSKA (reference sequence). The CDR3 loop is CSPRSGDTVNERFF. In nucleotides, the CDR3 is TGCAGCCCCCGCTCCGGGGACACCGTCAATGAGCGGTTCTTC.

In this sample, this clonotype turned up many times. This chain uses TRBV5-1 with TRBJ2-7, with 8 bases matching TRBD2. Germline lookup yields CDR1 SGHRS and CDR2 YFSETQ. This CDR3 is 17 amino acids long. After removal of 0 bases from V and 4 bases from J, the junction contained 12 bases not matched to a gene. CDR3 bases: TGCGCCAGCAGCTTGGATCGGGCGGGAGGCCCCTTTTACGAGCAGTACTTC. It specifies CASSLDRAGGPFYEQYF.

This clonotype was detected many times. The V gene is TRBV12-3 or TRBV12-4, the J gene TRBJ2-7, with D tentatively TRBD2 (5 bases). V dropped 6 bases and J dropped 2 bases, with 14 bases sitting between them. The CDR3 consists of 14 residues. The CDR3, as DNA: TGTGCCAGCAGCTATAGCGCCAACCCCTACGAGCAGTACTTC. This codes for CASSYSANPYEQYF.

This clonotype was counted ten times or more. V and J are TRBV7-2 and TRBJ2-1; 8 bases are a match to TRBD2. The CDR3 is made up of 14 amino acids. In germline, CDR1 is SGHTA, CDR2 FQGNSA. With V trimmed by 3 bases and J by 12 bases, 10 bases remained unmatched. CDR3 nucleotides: TGTGCCAGCAGCTTCAACACCGGGACTAGAGGGCAGTTCTTC. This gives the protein CASSFNTGTRGQFF.

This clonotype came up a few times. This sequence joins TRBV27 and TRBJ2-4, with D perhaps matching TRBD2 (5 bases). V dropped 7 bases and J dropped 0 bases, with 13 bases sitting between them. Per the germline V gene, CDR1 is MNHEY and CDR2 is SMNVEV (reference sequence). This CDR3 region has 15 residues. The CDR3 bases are TGTGCCAGCACGCTCTCGGACTTAGCCAAAAACATTCAGTACTTC. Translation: CASTLSDLAKNIQYF.

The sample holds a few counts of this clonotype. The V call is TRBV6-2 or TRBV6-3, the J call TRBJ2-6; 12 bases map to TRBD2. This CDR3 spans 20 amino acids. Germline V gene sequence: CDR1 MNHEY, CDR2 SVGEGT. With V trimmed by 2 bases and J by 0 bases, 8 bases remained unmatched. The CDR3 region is CASSYRLAGALSSGANVLTF. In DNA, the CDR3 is TGTGCCAGCAGTTACAGACTAGCGGGAGCCTTGAGCTCTGGGGCCAACGTCCTGACTTTC.

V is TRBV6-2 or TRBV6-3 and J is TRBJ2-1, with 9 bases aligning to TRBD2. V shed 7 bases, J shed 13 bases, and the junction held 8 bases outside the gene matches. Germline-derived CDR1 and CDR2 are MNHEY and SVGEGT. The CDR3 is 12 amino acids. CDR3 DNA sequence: TGTGCCAGCACTCCAGGGACTAGCAGACAGTTCTTC. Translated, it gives CASTPGTSRQFF.

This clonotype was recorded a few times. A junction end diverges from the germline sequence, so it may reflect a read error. The CDR3 nucleotides read TGTGCCACCAGTGGGGAGTTGAATCAGCCCCAGCGTTTT. Its protein is CATSGELNQPQRF. The chain carries TRBV24-1 and TRBJ1-5; D is ambiguous. The CDR3 extends over 13 amino acids. Germline CDR1 KGHDR, CDR2 SFDVKD.

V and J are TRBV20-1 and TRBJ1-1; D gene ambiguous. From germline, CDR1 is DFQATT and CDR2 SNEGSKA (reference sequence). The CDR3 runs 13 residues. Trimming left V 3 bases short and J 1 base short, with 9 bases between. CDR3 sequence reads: CSARTNQNTEAFF. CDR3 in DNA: TGCAGTGCTAGGACAAATCAGAACACTGAAGCTTTCTTT.

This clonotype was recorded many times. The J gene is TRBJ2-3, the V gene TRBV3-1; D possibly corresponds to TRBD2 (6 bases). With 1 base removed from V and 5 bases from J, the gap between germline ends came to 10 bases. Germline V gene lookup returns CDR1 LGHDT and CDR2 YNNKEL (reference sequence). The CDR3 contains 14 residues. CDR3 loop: CASSQAGEGDTQYF. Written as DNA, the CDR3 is TGTGCCAGCAGCCAAGCGGGAGAGGGAGATACGCAGTATTTT.

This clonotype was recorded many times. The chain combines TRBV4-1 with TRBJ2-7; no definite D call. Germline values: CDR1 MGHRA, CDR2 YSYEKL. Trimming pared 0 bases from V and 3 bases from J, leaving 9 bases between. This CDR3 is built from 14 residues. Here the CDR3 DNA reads TGCGCCAGCAGCCAAGATAAGCGTGGCTACGAGCAGTACTTC. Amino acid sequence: CASSQDKRGYEQYF.

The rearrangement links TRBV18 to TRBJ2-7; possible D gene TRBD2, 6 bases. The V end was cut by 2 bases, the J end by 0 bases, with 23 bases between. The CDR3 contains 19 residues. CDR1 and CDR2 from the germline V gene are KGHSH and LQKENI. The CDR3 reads CASSPKISRSSGLSYEQYF. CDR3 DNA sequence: TGTGCCAGCTCACCAAAGATATCACGATCCAGCGGGCTCTCCTACGAGCAGTACTTC.

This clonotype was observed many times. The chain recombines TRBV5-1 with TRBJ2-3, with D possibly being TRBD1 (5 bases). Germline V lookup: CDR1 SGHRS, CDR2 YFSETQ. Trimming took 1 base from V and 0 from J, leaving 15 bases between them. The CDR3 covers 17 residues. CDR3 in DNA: TGCGCCAGCAGCTTGTACCCACAGGATTCTAGCACAGATACGCAGTATTTT. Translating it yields CASSLYPQDSSTDTQYF.

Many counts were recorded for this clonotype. The CDR3 DNA reads TGTGCCAGCAGTGGGACTGGTTACAATGAGCAGTTCTTC. Translated, it gives CASSGTGYNEQFF. The rearrangement uses TRBV12-3 or TRBV12-4 and TRBJ2-1; D is perhaps TRBD2 (6 bases). The V and J ends lost 5 bases and 4 bases respectively, with 9 bases between them. The CDR3 runs to 13 residues.

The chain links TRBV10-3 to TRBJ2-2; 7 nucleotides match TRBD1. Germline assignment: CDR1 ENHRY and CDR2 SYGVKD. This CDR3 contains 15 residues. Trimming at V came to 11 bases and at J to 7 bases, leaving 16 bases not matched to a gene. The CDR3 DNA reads TGTGCCGCGACCCACCGGGACAGAGGGTACGGGGAGCTGTTTTTT. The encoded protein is CAATHRDRGYGELFF.

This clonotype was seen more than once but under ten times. The CDR3 is CASSRTFTYEQYF. The CDR3, as DNA: TGTGCCAGCAGTCGGACGTTTACCTACGAGCAGTACTTC. The chain combines TRBV6-1 with TRBJ2-7; D unclear. V lost 5 bases to trimming and J lost 2 bases, with 10 bases between them. This CDR3 is 13 amino acids long. Germline CDR1 and CDR2: MNHNS and SASEGT.